These 6 T cell receptor beta chains share one sample of origin, sequenced in a study of cytomegalovirus exposure and HLA in healthy donors. This PCR relied on a set of 60 Vbeta primers and 13 Jbeta primers. The repertoire was sequenced with immunoSEQ multiplex PCR; TCRdb's copy has only in-frame clones and lacks some. The sample consists of 150,000 to 200,000 clones, about two thirds of them appearing once. The sample comprised PBMCs. The receptor source for this set is a human donor in good health.

The chain joins TRBV4-1 to TRBJ1-2, with D possibly TRBD1 on 5 matching bases. This CDR3 region has 14 residues. Trimming left V 4 bases short and J 4 bases short, with 13 bases between. The germline CDR1 and CDR2 sequences are MGHRA and YSYEKL. The CDR3 nucleotides read TGCGCCAGCAGCCTACAACAGGAAAGCTATGGCTACACCTTC. This sequence encodes CASSLQQESYGYTF.

As to this clone: Compared with germline, one end of the junction differs, possibly owing to a read error. V gene TRBV30 combines with J gene TRBJ1-2; D might be TRBD1 (6 bases). Germline assignment: CDR1 GTSNPN and CDR2 SVGIG (reference sequence). The CDR3 is 14 amino acids. In DNA, the CDR3 is TGTGCCTGGAGTCATACTCAGGGGTACTATGGCTACACCTTT. Encoded protein: CAWSHTQGYYGYTF.

Details on this clone: This same CDR3 is encoded by further DNA sequences in the sample. The rearrangement joins TRBV4-1 to TRBJ2-2, with 8 positions matching TRBD2. This CDR3 has 15 amino acids. Germline V gives CDR1 MGHRA, CDR2 YSYEKL. J gave up 6 bases and V 0 bases, and 3 bases lay outside the gene matches. In nucleotides, the CDR3 is TGCGCCAGCAGCCAAGACGGGGGGGCCCCCGGGGAGCTGTTTTTT. Translating it yields CASSQDGGAPGELFF.

The genes are TRBV5-6 and TRBJ2-7; no reliable D call. The V gene's germline CDR1 is SGHDT and CDR2 YYEEEE. The CDR3 loop spans 13 amino acids. V was clipped by 2 bases and J by 2 bases, with 8 bases between them. For the CDR3, the DNA is TGTGCCAGCAGCTTTTTCAGTACCTACGAGCAGTACTTC. Translation gives CASSFFSTYEQYF.

The rearrangement links TRBV4-3 to TRBJ1-2, with 9 bases matching TRBD1. Germline V lookup: CDR1 LGHNA, CDR2 YSLEER. There are 14 residues in the CDR3. V gave up 4 bases and J gave up 2 bases; unmatched junction bases: 2. CDR3 protein: CASSPGQGNYGYTF. The CDR3 DNA reads as TGCGCCAGCAGCCCGGGACAGGGAAACTATGGCTACACCTTC.

In nucleotides, the CDR3 is TGTGCCACCAGCAGCTGGACAGGGAGCTACGAGCAGTACTTC. Translation gives CATSSWTGSYEQYF. This chain joins TRBV15 and TRBJ2-7, with 8 positions matching TRBD1. This CDR3 contains 14 residues. V shed 3 bases and J 3 bases; nucleotides not matched to a gene: 4. Germline lookup yields CDR1 LNHNV and CDR2 YYDKDF (reference sequence).